This TCR beta chain was captured by sequencing in a study of T cells after posttransplantation cyclophosphamide. Profiled with immunoSEQ multiplex PCR; TCRdb holds only in-frame clones, not every one. Of about 30,000 clones in the sample, more than 85% were seen once. V was clipped by 2 bases and J by 4 bases; unmatched bases: 7. Germline values: CDR1 SGHAT, CDR2 FQNNGV. This CDR3 contains 15 residues. Study outcomes and limitations: Skin or GI-infiltrating T cells shared few TRB sequences with blood.

The naive gate required viable CD3+CD4+ or CD3+CD8+ cells with CCR7+CD45RA+CD45RO-CD95-CD27+CD28+ phenotype. The related graft donor's blood sample was taken on the day of bone marrow donation. To note about this clone: Its cognate antigen is unknown.

Source material: naive CD4+ T cells sorted from blood. The chain employs TRBV11-2 and TRBJ2-5, with 7 bases aligning to TRBD1. This sequence originates from a man aged 30 to 39 in good health and a related stem cell transplant donor. CDR3 sequence (DNA): TGTGCCAGCAGCTTACTTATGACAGGGAGAGAGACCCAGTACTTC. Translating it yields CASSLLMTGRETQYF.